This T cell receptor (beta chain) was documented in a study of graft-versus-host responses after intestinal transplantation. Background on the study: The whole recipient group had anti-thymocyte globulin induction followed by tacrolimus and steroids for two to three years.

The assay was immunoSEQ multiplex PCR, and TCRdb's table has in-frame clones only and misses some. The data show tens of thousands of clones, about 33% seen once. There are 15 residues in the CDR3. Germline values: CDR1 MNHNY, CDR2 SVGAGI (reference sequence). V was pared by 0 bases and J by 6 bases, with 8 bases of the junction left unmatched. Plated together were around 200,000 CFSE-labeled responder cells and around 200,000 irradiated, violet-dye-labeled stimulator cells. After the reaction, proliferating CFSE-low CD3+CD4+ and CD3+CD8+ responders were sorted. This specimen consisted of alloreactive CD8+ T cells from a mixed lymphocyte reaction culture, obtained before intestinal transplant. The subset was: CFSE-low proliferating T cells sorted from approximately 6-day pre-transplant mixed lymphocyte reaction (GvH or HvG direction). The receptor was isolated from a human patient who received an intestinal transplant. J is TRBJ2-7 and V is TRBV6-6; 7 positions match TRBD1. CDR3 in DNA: TGTGCCAGCAGTTACTCGGGTGAGGGGGCAGGCGAGCAGTACTTC. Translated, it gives CASSYSGEGAGEQYF.